The 2 T cell receptor beta chains below come from one sample, sequenced in a study of kidney transplant recipient with SARS-CoV-2 infection. TCRdb re-analysed the reads in MiXCR, keeping a single row per CDR3 protein. The sample has 200,000 to 300,000 distinct CDR3 sequences, under 30% seen once. Sequenced here: a blood sample, sampled at baseline and on day 111 from a kidney transplant recipient. Every receptor here comes from a male patient in his thirties who had COVID-19 and was a kidney transplant recipient. Part of the T cells may come from the graft donor.

The rearrangement joins TRBV20-1 to TRBJ2-2, with TRBD1 identical over 7 bases. Germline CDR1 and CDR2: DFQATT and SNEGSKA (reference sequence). The CDR3 extends over 14 amino acids. V shed 0 bases, J shed 7 bases, and the junction held 5 bases outside the gene matches. The CDR3 sequence is CSARDLTGFGELFF. The DNA of the CDR3 is TGCAGTGCTAGAGACCTGACAGGGTTCGGGGAGCTGTTTTTT.

In regard to this clonotype: With a much larger clone just one base away, this may be a read error. CDR3 region: CASNSGQGRNGELLF. DNA for the CDR3: TGTGCCAGCAACTCGGGACAGGGTCGGAACGGGGAGCTGCTTTTT. The rearrangement links TRBV3-1 to TRBJ2-2; 9 nucleotides line up with TRBD1. The germline V gene has CDR1 LGHDT and CDR2 YNNKEL (reference sequence). The CDR3 totals 15 residues.